The 28 T cell receptor beta chains given below trace back to one sample, sequenced in a study of T cells in Graves' hyperthyroidism and ophthalmopathy. RNA transcripts yielded amplified TCR beta CDR3 regions. The primer set for the first-round RT-PCR of the TCR CDR3 was HTBI. TCRdb recomputed calls from the multiplex PCR reads with MiXCR, one row per CDR3 protein. The sample yields 500,000 to 600,000 distinct CDR3 sequences, 40% to 55% seen once. The specimen sequenced was peripheral blood or thyroid tissue (not recorded which). These receptors were collected from a woman younger than 30 with Graves' hyperthyroidism.

This sequence joins TRBV29-1 and TRBJ1-2; D gene unclear. The germline gives CDR1 SQVTM, CDR2 ANQGSEA. The CDR3 is 13 residues long. Trimming removed 5 bases at V and 4 bases at J, with 14 bases between. The CDR3 loop is CSVPVRESYGYTF. In DNA form, the CDR3 reads TGCAGCGTTCCCGTGCGTGAAAGCTATGGCTACACCTTC.

The sample holds many counts of this clonotype. This chain joins TRBV5-1 and TRBJ2-2; TRBD2 agrees at 7 bases. The CDR3 covers 14 residues. V lost 4 bases to trimming and J lost 3 bases; unmatched junction nucleotides: 3. Per germline, CDR1 SGHRS and CDR2 YFSETQ. The CDR3, as DNA: TGCGCCAGCAGCCCGGGACTACACACCGGGGAGCTGTTTTTT. This codes for CASSPGLHTGELFF.

The chain employs TRBV24-1 and TRBJ2-2; 13 positions match TRBD2. CDR3 size: 15 residues. In germline, CDR1 is KGHDR, CDR2 SFDVKD. Trimming at V came to 4 bases and at J to 7 bases, leaving 2 bases not matched to a gene. The CDR3 nucleotides read TGTGCCACCAGTGACGGGACTAGCGGGATCGGGGAGCTGTTTTTT. Protein sequence: CATSDGTSGIGELFF.

J is TRBJ1-4 and V is TRBV10-3, with 7 bases that match TRBD1. The length of the CDR3 is 15 residues. The V segment lost 10 bases and the J segment 0 bases; nucleotides outside the gene matches: 8. CDR1 and CDR2 (germline): ENHRY, SYGVKD. CDR3 nucleotides: TGTGCCAGCAAGGGGGCGGGAGCAACTAATGAAAAACTGTTTTTT. Translation gives CASKGAGATNEKLFF.

The V call is TRBV7-2, the J call TRBJ2-5; TRBD1 or TRBD2 may be the D gene (6 bases each). Per the germline V gene, CDR1 is SGHTA and CDR2 is FQGNSA. V lost 7 bases and J lost 1, with 13 bases in between. CDR3 size: 14 residues. CDR3 amino acids: CASTGGGAQETQYF. As DNA, the CDR3 is TGTGCCAGCACCGGGGGCGGGGCCCAAGAGACCCAGTACTTC.

The gene calls are TRBV5-5 and TRBJ2-5; 8 bases map to TRBD2. V was pared by 1 base and J by 5 bases, with 10 bases of the junction left unmatched. Germline V lookup: CDR1 SGHKS, CDR2 YYEKEE (reference sequence). The CDR3 is made up of 16 amino acids. The DNA for the CDR3 is TGTGCCAGCAGCTTGCCCAGCGGCGGGAGGAGGGAGACCCAGTACTTC. Translating it yields CASSLPSGGRRETQYF.

This clonotype came up many times. The V gene is TRBV9, the J gene TRBJ1-1, with D possibly matching TRBD1 (5 bases). V dropped 0 bases and J dropped 0 bases, with 12 bases sitting between them. In germline, CDR1 is SGDLS, CDR2 YYNGEE. The CDR3 length is 16 residues. The CDR3 DNA is TGTGCCAGCAGCGTAGGCCAGGGAGGAATGAACACTGAAGCTTTCTTT. This codes for CASSVGQGGMNTEAFF.

As for this clonotype: One end of the junction is discordant with germline, which a read error may explain. The genes are TRBV5-4 and TRBJ1-1; no clear D. CDR1 is SGHNT, CDR2 YYREEE, per germline (reference sequence). CDR3 length equals 13 residues. The CDR3 sequence: CASNLGMSTEAFF. CDR3 bases: TGTGCCAGCAACTTGGGGATGAGCACTGAAGCTTTCTTT. The full variable domain, with the rest looked up from reference TRBV5-4 and TRBJ1-1, is ETGVTQSPTHLIKTRGQQVTLRCSSQSGHNTVSWYQQALGQGPQFIFQYYREEENGRGNFPPRFSGLQFPNYSSELNVNALELDDSALYLCASNLGMSTEAFFGQGTRLTVV.

V gene TRBV20-1 combines with J gene TRBJ2-7; tentatively, D is TRBD2 (5 bases). V lost 1 base and J lost 4, with 8 bases in between. Germline V CDR1 and CDR2: DFQATT, SNEGSKA (reference sequence). CDR3 length: 12 residues. Written as DNA, the CDR3 is TGCAGTGCTAGAGCCGGGGAATACGAGCAGTACTTC. Encoded protein: CSARAGEYEQYF.

This clonotype was detected ten times or more. The chain links TRBV20-1 to TRBJ1-2; 9 nucleotides match TRBD1. Germline V gene data show CDR1 as DFQATT and CDR2 as SNEGSKA (reference sequence). The CDR3 extends over 14 amino acids. V lost 3 bases and J lost 7; bases outside the gene matches: 9. This chain's CDR3 is CSASIGQGSVGYTF. CDR3 DNA sequence: TGCAGTGCTAGCATTGGACAGGGGAGCGTTGGCTACACCTTC.

The CDR3 spells CATSSASPPLGANVLTF. The DNA of the CDR3 is TGTGCCACCAGCAGCGCGTCCCCCCCTCTCGGGGCCAACGTCCTGACTTTC. The J gene is TRBJ2-6, the V gene TRBV15; no reliable D call. V lost 3 bases and J 4 bases, leaving 16 bases between the germline ends. CDR1 and CDR2 (germline): LNHNV, YYDKDF (reference sequence). This CDR3 comprises 17 residues.

Comments on this clonotype: Possible read error: a much larger clone is one base away. The chain combines TRBV7-3 with TRBJ1-2; D not resolved. CDR1 is SGHTA, CDR2 FQGTGA, per germline. The CDR3 covers 12 residues. CDR3 in amino acids: CACSLAGSGYTF. Here the CDR3 DNA reads TGTGCCTGCAGCTTAGCTGGGAGCGGCTACACCTTC. Supplemented by reference TRBV7-3 and TRBJ1-2, the full variable domain reads GAGVSQTPSNKVTEKGKYVELRCDPISGHTALYWYRQSLGQGPEFLIYFQGTGAADDSGLPNDRFFAVRPEGSVSTLKIQRTERGDSAVYLCACSLAGSGYTFGSGTRLTVV.

This clonotype has ten or more counts. The gene calls are TRBV9 and TRBJ2-5; maybe TRBD2 (6 bases). The V end was cut by 0 bases, the J end by 4 bases, with 10 bases between. CDR1 is SGDLS, CDR2 YYNGEE, per germline. The CDR3 has 14 amino acids. CDR3 sequence reads: CASSVDLARETQYF. The CDR3 DNA reads TGTGCCAGCAGCGTAGACCTAGCGCGAGAGACCCAGTACTTC.

This sequence joins TRBV12-3 or TRBV12-4 and TRBJ2-7; 12 positions agree with TRBD2. Trimming cost V 6 bases and J 2 bases; bases outside gene matches: 14. There are 18 residues in the CDR3. DNA for the CDR3: TGTGCCAGCAGCTCTTGGGGCTGGACTAGCGGGGCAACCTACGAGCAGTACTTC. Protein: CASSSWGWTSGATYEQYF.

This clonotype was detected ten times or more. The rearrangement uses TRBV19 and TRBJ1-6; 11 nucleotides match TRBD1. Germline values: CDR1 LNHDA, CDR2 SQIVND (reference sequence). CDR3 length: 19 amino acids. The V gene end was trimmed by 3 bases and the J gene end by 3 bases; junction bases not matched to a gene: 10. The CDR3: CASSMRPGQGGFYNSPLHF. The DNA of the CDR3 is TGTGCCAGTAGTATGCGACCGGGACAGGGGGGGTTCTATAATTCACCCCTCCACTTT.

The sample holds many counts of this clonotype. V gene TRBV7-2 combines with J gene TRBJ1-1, with D perhaps TRBD1 (6 bases). Germline V gene lookup returns CDR1 SGHTA and CDR2 FQGNSA. The CDR3 length is 14 residues. V lost 10 bases and J lost 0, with 15 bases in between. CDR3 nucleotides: TGTGCCACTCTGCGGCGGGGGCTGAACACTGAAGCTTTCTTT. Amino acid sequence: CATLRRGLNTEAFF.

CDR3 sequence reads: CASSYSAGEVTEAFF. CDR3 in DNA: TGTGCCAGCAGTTACTCGGCAGGAGAAGTCACTGAAGCTTTCTTT. The chain couples TRBV6-5 to TRBJ1-1; no firm D call. Germline values: CDR1 MNHEY, CDR2 SVGAGI. Trimming shortened V by 0 bases and J by 4 bases, and 12 bases separated the two germline ends. This CDR3 has 15 amino acids.

This chain uses TRBV20-1 with TRBJ2-3; 9 bases map to TRBD2. The V and J ends lost 4 bases and 2 bases, in that order; junction bases with no gene match: 10. The CDR3 runs to 16 residues. CDR1 DFQATT and CDR2 SNEGSKA come from the germline V gene (reference sequence). For the CDR3, the DNA is TGCAGTGCTACCCGTGGGGCGGGAGGGATCACAGATACGCAGTATTTT. Protein product: CSATRGAGGITDTQYF.

This clonotype showed up just a few times. The rearrangement links TRBV10-3 to TRBJ2-3; 11 bases agree with TRBD2. CDR3 size: 15 residues. CDR1 is ENHRY, CDR2 SYGVKD, per germline. V gave up 6 bases and J gave up 6 bases; unmatched junction bases: 8. The CDR3 sequence: CAISRTSGYSDTQYF. DNA for the CDR3: TGTGCCATCAGCCGGACTAGCGGGTACTCCGATACGCAGTATTTT.

This clonotype was recorded a few times. A much larger clone is a single base away; this may be a read error. The chain joins TRBV20-1 to TRBJ2-2; 13 nucleotides match TRBD2. The CDR3 runs to 14 residues. Germline V gene sequence: CDR1 DFQATT, CDR2 SNEGSKA (reference sequence). CDR3 loop: CSARTSGSAGELLF. In DNA form, the CDR3 reads TGCAGTGCAAGGACTAGCGGGAGCGCAGGGGAGCTGCTTTTT.

The CDR3, as DNA: TGCAGTGCTAGTGGGCCCTGGGCTAGCGGGTACTTC. Protein: CSASGPWASGYF. The chain recombines TRBV20-1 with TRBJ2-7, with 7 bases fitting TRBD2. V dropped 3 bases and J dropped 12; count of bases not matched to a gene: 11. The CDR3 spans 12 residues. The V gene's germline CDR1 is DFQATT and CDR2 SNEGSKA (reference sequence).

This chain connects TRBV7-8 to TRBJ2-7, with TRBD2 identical over 8 bases. The CDR3 extends over 15 amino acids. CDR1 SGHVS and CDR2 FQNEAQ come from the germline V gene. V was clipped by 6 bases and J by 2 bases; unmatched bases: 9. Written as DNA, the CDR3 is TGTGCCAGCAGACCACCTAGCGGGCGAACCTACGAGCAGTACTTC. It yields the protein CASRPPSGRTYEQYF.

This clonotype was seen only once. V usage is TRBV20-1 and J usage is TRBJ1-1, with a weak D call TRBD1 (5 bases). V lost 6 bases and J lost 3, with 14 bases in between. CDR1 is DFQATT, CDR2 SNEGSKA, per germline (reference sequence). This CDR3 spans 13 amino acids. The CDR3, as DNA: TGCAGTGCCAGTTTCGACAGATACACTGAAGCTTTCTTT. Protein sequence: CSASFDRYTEAFF.

This clonotype was observed a few times. This chain connects TRBV20-1 to TRBJ2-3, with 9 bases lining up with TRBD2. Germline CDR1 DFQATT, CDR2 SNEGSKA (reference sequence). CDR3 length: 11 amino acids. The CDR3 reads CRGLAGDTQYF. CDR3 nucleotides: TGCAGGGGACTAGCTGGAGATACGCAGTATTTT.

The DNA of the CDR3 is TGCAGTGCTACAGGGACAGATATAGCCAAAAACACCATATATTTT. The encoded protein is CSATGTDIAKNTIYF. This chain uses TRBV20-1 with TRBJ1-3; 7 bases fit TRBD1. With 4 bases clipped from V and 6 bases from J, the junction kept 12 bases outside the gene matches. Germline V gene data show CDR1 as DFQATT and CDR2 as SNEGSKA (reference sequence). The CDR3 covers 15 residues.

Regarding this clonotype: It may be a read error: a sequence one base away is much more abundant. The rearrangement joins TRBV5-1 to TRBJ1-3; tentatively, D is TRBD1 (6 bases). Germline lookup yields CDR1 SGHRS and CDR2 YFSETQ. The CDR3 consists of 16 residues. CDR3 DNA sequence: TGCGCCAGCAGCTTCCAAGGGGGTAACTCTGGAAACAACATATATTTT. Translated, it gives CASSFQGGNSGNNIYF.

This clonotype was observed at least ten times. The chain uses TRBV4-1 and TRBJ2-7; D not resolved. Per germline, CDR1 MGHRA and CDR2 YSYEKL. Trimming left V 4 bases short and J 3 bases short, with 10 bases between. CDR3 size: 13 residues. CDR3 nucleotides: TGCGCCAGCAGCCCATCCTCAAACTACGAGCAGTACTTC. This translates into CASSPSSNYEQYF.

This clonotype was recorded many times. This chain links TRBV2 with TRBJ1-3, with D uncertain. The CDR3 consists of 15 residues. V was clipped by 7 bases and J by 3 bases, with 16 bases between them. CDR1 is SNHLY and CDR2 is FYNNEI in the germline V gene. As DNA, the CDR3 is TGTGCCAGCAATTTCTTCACGGGAGTTGGAAACACCATATATTTT. Residues: CASNFFTGVGNTIYF.